This T cell receptor (beta chain) was observed in a study of patients and donors after allogeneic stem cell transplantation. Using its own MiXCR run on the RT-PCR reads, TCRdb lists one record per CDR3 protein. The sample carries approximately 150,000 distinct CDR3 sequences, over 35% recorded once. This CDR3 has 17 amino acids. V trimming: 0 bases; J trimming: 0 bases; junction bases outside the gene matches: 5. CDR1 is SGHRS and CDR2 is YFSETQ in the germline V gene. This clonotype was seen only a few times. The rearrangement links TRBV5-1 to TRBJ2-1, with TRBD2 matching 8 bases. This TCR came from a human donor who was either an allogeneic HSCT recipient or a stem cell or donor lymphocyte infusion donor (not recorded which). It is not recorded whose cells these are; they may come from a transplant donor. Material for sequencing was blood, either unsorted or a sorted T cell fraction (not recorded which). The CDR3 DNA sequence: TGCGCCAGCAGCTTGGCCGGGAGGGGAAGCTCCTACAATGAGCAGTTCTTC. This encodes CASSLAGRGSSYNEQFF.